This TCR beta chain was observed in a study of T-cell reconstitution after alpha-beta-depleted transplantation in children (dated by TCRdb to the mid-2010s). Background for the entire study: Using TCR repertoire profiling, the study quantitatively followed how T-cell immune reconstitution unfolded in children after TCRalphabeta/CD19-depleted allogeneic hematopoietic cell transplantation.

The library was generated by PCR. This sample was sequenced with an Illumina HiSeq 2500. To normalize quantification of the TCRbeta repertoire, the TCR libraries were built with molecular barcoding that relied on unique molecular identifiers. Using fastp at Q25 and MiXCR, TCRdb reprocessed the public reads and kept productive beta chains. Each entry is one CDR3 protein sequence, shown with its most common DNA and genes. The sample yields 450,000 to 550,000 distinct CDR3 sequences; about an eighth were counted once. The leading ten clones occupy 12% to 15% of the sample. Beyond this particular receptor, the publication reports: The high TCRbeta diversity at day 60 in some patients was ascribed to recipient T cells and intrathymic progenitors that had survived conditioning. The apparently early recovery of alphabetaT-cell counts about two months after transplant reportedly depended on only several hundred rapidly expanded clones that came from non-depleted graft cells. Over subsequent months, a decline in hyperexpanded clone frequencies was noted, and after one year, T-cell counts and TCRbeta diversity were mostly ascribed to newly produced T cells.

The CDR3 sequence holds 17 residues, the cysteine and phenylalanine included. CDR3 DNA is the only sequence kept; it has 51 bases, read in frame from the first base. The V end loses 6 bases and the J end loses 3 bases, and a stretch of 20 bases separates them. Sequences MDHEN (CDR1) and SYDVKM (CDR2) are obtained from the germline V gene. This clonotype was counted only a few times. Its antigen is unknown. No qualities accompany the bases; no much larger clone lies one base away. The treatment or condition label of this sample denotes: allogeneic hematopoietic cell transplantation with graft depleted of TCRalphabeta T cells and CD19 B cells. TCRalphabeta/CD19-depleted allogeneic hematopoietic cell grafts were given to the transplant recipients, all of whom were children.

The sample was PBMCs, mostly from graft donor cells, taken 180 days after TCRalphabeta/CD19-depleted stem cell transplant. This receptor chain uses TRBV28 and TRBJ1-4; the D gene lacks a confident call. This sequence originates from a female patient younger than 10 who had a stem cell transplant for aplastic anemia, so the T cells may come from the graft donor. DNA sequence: TGTGCCAGCAGGCCGACAAATCTCCTTGCGGCTAATGAAAAACTGTTTTTT. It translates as CASRPTNLLAANEKLFF.